The rows below give T cell receptor beta chains drawn from one sample of a study of beta chain features in type 1 diabetes. TCRdb keeps only in-frame clones here, not all; method: immunoSEQ multiplex PCR. In the table there are roughly 450,000 clones, roughly 13% of which are singletons. The material sequenced was naive CD4+ T cells from blood. The receptors originated from a man younger than 45 in good health. The CDR3 runs from the conserved cysteine through the conserved F or W. Each record gives: J gene, V gene, CDR3 protein.

>TRBJ2-5|TRBV4-2
CSGPGETQYF
>TRBJ2-5|TRBV11-2
CASSLGGRETQYF
>TRBJ2-1|TRBV7-2
CASSRDRDYNEQFF
>TRBJ1-1|TRBV20-1
CSVGNTEAFF
>TRBJ1-6|TRBV7-2
CASSLALRIQRETPLHF
>TRBJ2-5|TRBV7-2
CASSTPETQYF
>TRBJ1-2|TRBV10-3
CAIRQGAEDYGYTF
>TRBJ2-3|TRBV9
CASSVTTSGSVADTQYF
>TRBJ2-1|TRBV5-1
CASSLERGAYNEQFF
>TRBJ2-3|TRBV6-5
CASISQGRTDTQYF
>TRBJ2-3|TRBV5-1
CASSTAMMGTDTQYF
>TRBJ2-5|TRBV6-4
CASSQGGAQYF
>TRBJ2-3|TRBV7-9
CASSYQSTDTQYF
>TRBJ2-5|TRBV7-9
CASSLGYETQYF
>TRBJ1-6|TRBV10-3
CAISPLDRDNSPLHF
>TRBJ1-1|TRBV5-4
CASSLVGTGGTEAFF
>TRBJ1-1|TRBV29-1
CSVFHTEAFF
>TRBJ1-2|TRBV19
CASSISQGPAAF
>TRBJ2-1|TRBV21-1
CASSGYRDRVSYNEQFF
>TRBJ2-1|TRBV9
CASTVGPSGSNEQFF
>TRBJ2-3|TRBV30
CAWHGGVGADTQYF
>TRBJ1-2|TRBV4-2
CASSREDRGMYTGYTF
>TRBJ2-4|TRBV4-1
CASSPSVQGARNIQYF
>TRBJ1-2|TRBV28
CASKRAGGWAGYTF
>TRBJ1-6|TRBV18
CASSPWEGISPLHF
>TRBJ1-1|TRBV4-1
CASSHRRDQNWLLGANTEAFF
>TRBJ1-5|TRBV6-6
CASKVQGIKPQHF
>TRBJ2-3|TRBV6-7
CAILTPGAAGSTDTQYF
>TRBJ2-7|TRBV15
CATGGTPYEQYF
>TRBJ2-3|TRBV7-9
CASSVTSGSTDTQYF
>TRBJ1-1|TRBV14
CASSQDRHTEAFF
>TRBJ2-4|TRBV5-6
CASSSGGNIQYF
>TRBJ1-1|TRBV6-5
CASSYSQAMNTEAFF
>TRBJ2-3|TRBV5-1
CASSRQGRDTDTQYF
>TRBJ1-1|TRBV4-3
CASSHPDRVREAFF
>TRBJ2-7|TRBV13
CASSLGSLPYYEQYF
>TRBJ1-2|TRBV29-1
CSVAPPTGGVYGYTF
>TRBJ2-3|TRBV6-6
CASSNILAGDTDTQYF
>TRBJ2-7|TRBV10-3
CAIRGSYEQYF
>TRBJ1-2|TRBV7-6
CASSLSGVGYTF
>TRBJ1-1|TRBV5-4
CASREGQVNTEAFF
>TRBJ1-2|TRBV7-8
CASSSHRGPYGYTF
>TRBJ1-2|TRBV7-8
CASSLVIRTGRPAGHYGYTF
>TRBJ2-2|TRBV6-1
CASRLDPTNTGELFF
>TRBJ2-4|TRBV9
CASSDTERGDIQYF
>TRBJ2-6|TRBV9
CASSVASSGANVLTF
>TRBJ1-3|TRBV23-1
CASRPGITAPENTIYF
>TRBJ2-3|TRBV7-9
CASSFWAESTDTQYF
>TRBJ2-1|TRBV7-2
CASSLVAPRGEQFF
>TRBJ2-3|TRBV7-2
CASSPRTRNPADTQYF
>TRBJ2-1|TRBV30
CAWTPGLAYNEQFF
>TRBJ1-6|TRBV4-3
CASSQGGQGLNSPLHF
>TRBJ1-4|TRBV2
CASSAVGNEKLFF